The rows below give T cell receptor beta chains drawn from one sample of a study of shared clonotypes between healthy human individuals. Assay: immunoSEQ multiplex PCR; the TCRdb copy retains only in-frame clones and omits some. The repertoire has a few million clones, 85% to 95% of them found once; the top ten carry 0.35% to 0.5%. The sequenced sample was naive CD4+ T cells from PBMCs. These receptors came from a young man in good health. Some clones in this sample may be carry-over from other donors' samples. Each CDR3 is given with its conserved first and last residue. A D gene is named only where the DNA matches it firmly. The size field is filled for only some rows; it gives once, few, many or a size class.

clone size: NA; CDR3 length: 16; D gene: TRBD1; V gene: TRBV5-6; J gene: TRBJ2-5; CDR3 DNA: TGTGCCAGCAGCTCGCGGACAGGGAGATCGCAAGAGACCCAGTACTTC; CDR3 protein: CASSSRTGRSQETQYF
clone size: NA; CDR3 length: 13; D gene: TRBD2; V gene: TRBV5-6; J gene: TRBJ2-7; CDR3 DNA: TGTGCCAGCAGCCTCCTTCTAGCGGGCGAGCAGTACTTC; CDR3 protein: CASSLLLAGEQYF
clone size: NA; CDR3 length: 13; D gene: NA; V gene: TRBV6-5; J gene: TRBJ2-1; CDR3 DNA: TGTGCCAGCAGGCCACCCCGTCAGGAACGATTCTTCTTC; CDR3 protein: CASRPPRQERFFF
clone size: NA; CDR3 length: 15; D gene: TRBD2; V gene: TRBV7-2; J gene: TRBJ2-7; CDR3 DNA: TGTGCCAGCAGCTTAGCAGGCGGGGGAACCTACGAGCAGTACTTC; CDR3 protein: CASSLAGGGTYEQYF
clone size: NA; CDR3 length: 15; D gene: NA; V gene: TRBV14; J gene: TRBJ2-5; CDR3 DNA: TGTGCCAGCACCCGAAGGGCCGGCATCCAAGAGACCCAGTACTTC; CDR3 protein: CASTRRAGIQETQYF
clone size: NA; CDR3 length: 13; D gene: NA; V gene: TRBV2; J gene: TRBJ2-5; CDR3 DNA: TGTGCCAGCAGGAGGGGGGTGCAAGAGACCCAGTACTTC; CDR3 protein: CASRRGVQETQYF
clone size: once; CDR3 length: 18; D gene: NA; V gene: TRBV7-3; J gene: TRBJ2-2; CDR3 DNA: TGTGCCAGCAGCCGACGGGTTAGCGGCCAAAAGACGGGCGGGGAGCTGTTTTTT; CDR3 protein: CASSRRVSGQKTGGELFF
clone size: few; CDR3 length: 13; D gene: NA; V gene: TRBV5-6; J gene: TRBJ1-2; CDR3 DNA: TGTGCCAGCAGCATGGACCCAATGTATGGCTACACCTTC; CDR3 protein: CASSMDPMYGYTF
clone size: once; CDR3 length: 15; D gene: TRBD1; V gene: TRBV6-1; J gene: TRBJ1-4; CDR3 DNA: TGTGCCAGCAGTGCAAGGACAGGGTTATCAGAAAAACTGTTTTTT; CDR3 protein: CASSARTGLSEKLFF
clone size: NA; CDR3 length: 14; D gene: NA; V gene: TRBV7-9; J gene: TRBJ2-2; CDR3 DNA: TGTGCCAGCAGCCAATCCCCGAACACCGGGGAGCTGTTTTTT; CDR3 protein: CASSQSPNTGELFF
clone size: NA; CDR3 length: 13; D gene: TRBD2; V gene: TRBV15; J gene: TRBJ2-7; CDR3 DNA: TGTGCCACCAGTCCAGCGGGAGAAGGCGAGCAGTACTTC; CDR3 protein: CATSPAGEGEQYF
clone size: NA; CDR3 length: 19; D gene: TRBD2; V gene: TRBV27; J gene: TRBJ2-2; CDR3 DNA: TGTGCCAGCAGTTTATTGCCCGCGGGAGTGTCGGGATACACCGGGGAGCTGTTTTTT; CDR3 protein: CASSLLPAGVSGYTGELFF
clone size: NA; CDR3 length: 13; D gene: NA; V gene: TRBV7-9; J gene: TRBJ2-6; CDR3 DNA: TGTGCCAGCAGCCGTCTTGGGGCCAACGTCCTGACTTTC; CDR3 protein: CASSRLGANVLTF
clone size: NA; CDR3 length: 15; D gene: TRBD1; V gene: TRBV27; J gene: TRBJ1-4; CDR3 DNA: TGTGCCAGCAGACTAGGGACAGCAACTAATGAAAAACTGTTTTTT; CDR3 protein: CASRLGTATNEKLFF
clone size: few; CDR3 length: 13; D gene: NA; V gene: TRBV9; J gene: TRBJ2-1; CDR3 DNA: TGTGCCAGCAGCGTAGGCTCCTACAATGAGCAGTTCTTC; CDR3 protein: CASSVGSYNEQFF
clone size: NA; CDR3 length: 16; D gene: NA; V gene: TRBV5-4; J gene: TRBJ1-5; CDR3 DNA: TGTGCCAGCAGCTTATTTGGTGGGGATAGCAATCAGCCCCAGCATTTT; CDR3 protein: CASSLFGGDSNQPQHF
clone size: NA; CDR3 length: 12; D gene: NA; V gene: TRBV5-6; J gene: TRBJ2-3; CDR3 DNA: TGTGCCAGCAGCTTGCGCGACTATACGCAGTATTTT; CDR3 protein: CASSLRDYTQYF
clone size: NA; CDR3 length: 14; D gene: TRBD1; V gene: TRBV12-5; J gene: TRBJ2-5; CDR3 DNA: TGTGCTAGTGCCCCAGGACAGGACCAAGAGACCCAGTACTTC; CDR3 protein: CASAPGQDQETQYF
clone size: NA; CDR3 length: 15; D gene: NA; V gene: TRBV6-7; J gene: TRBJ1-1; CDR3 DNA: TGTGCCAGCAGTTACTCAGGGGAAAGAAACACTGAAGCTTTCTTT; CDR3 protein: CASSYSGERNTEAFF
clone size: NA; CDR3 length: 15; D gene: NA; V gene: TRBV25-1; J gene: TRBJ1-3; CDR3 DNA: TGTGCCAGCAGTGAATTGCCGGGACTGGGAAACACCATATATTTT; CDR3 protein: CASSELPGLGNTIYF
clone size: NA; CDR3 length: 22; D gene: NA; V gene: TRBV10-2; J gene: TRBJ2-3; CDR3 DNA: TGCGCCAGCAGAATTGGCAGGGGCCAATTCACGCGGGCGGGGTGGTTAGGAGATACGCAGTATTTT; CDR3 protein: CASRIGRGQFTRAGWLGDTQYF
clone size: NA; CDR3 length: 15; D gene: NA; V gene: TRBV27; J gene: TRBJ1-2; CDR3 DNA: TGTGCCAGCACTGCGCGGGGGCAGATCTCTGGCGGCTACACCTTC; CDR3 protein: CASTARGQISGGYTF
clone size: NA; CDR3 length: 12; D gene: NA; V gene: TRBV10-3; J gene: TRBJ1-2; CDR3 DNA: TGTGCCATCAGGGCGAGCCCCTATGGCTACACCTTC; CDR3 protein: CAIRASPYGYTF
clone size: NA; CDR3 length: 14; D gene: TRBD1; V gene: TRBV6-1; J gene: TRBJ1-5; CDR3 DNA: TGTGCCAGCAGTGAGGGGGCAGGGGGACAGCCCCAGCATTTT; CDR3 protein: CASSEGAGGQPQHF
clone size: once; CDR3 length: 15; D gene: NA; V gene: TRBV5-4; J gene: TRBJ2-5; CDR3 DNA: TGTGCCAGCAGCGTCCCCGGGACTCGAACGGAGACCCAGTACTTC; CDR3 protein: CASSVPGTRTETQYF
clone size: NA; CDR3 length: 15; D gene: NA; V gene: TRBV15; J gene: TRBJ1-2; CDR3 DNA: TGTGCCACCAGCAGAGATGAGGGCGTAAACTATGGCTACACCTTC; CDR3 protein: CATSRDEGVNYGYTF
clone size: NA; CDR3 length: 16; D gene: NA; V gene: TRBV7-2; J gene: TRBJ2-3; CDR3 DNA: TGTGCCAGCAGCTTAGACGGGAGTGGGGGCACAGATACGCAGTATTTT; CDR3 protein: CASSLDGSGGTDTQYF
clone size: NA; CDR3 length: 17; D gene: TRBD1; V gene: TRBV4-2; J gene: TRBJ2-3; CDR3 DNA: TGTGCCAGCAGCCAAGAAGGAGACAGGGGGTCCACAGATACGCAGTATTTT; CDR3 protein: CASSQEGDRGSTDTQYF
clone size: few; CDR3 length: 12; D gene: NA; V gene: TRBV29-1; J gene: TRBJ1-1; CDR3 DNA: TGCAGCGTTGAAGAACAGAACACTGAAGCTTTCTTT; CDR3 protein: CSVEEQNTEAFF
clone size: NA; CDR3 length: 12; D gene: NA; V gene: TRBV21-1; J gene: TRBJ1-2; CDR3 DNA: TGTGCCAGCAGAAAAGGTGGGTATGGCTACACCTTC; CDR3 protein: CASRKGGYGYTF
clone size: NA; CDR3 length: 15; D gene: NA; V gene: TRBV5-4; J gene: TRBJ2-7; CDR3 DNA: TGTGCCAGCAGCTTGGAGGCCAGCGGGCCCTACGAGCAGTACTTC; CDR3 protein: CASSLEASGPYEQYF
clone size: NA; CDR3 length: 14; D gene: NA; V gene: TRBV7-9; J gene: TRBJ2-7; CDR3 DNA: TGTGCCAGCAGCACCGACGGCGTTCGAAGGGAGCAGTACTTC; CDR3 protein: CASSTDGVRREQYF
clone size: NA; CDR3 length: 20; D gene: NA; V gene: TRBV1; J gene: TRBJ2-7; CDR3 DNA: TGCACCAGCAGCCAAGACCCCTCCCAGACTAAAGCGGGATTCGCCTACGAGCAGTACTTC; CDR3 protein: CTSSQDPSQTKAGFAYEQYF
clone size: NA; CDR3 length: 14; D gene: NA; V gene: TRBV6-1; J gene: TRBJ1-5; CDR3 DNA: TGTGCCAGCAGGGTACTTTATAGCAATCAGCCCCAGCATTTT; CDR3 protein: CASRVLYSNQPQHF
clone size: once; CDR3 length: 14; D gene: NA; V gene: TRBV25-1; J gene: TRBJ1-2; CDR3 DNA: TGTGCCAGCAGTGGTTTCCCCAGGGCGGATGGCTACACCTTC; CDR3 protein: CASSGFPRADGYTF
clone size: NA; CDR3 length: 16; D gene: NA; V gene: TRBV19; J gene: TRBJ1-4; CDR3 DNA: TGTGCCAGTAATAACCCCCGCAGATCAACTAATGAAAAACTGTTTTTT; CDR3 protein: CASNNPRRSTNEKLFF
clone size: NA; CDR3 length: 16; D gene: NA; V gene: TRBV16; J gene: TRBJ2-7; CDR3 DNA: TGTGCCAGCAGCCAATCCCGCAGAAAGTTTTCCTACGAGCAGTACTTC; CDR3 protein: CASSQSRRKFSYEQYF
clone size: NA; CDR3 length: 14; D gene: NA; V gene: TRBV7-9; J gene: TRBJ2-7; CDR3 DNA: TGTGCCAGCAGCTTAGAATTCGGAGCCTACGAGCAGTACTTC; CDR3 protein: CASSLEFGAYEQYF
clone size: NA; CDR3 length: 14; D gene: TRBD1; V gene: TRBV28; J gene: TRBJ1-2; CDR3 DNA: TGTGCCAGCTGGGACAGGGGTCCTAACTATGGCTACACCTTC; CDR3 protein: CASWDRGPNYGYTF
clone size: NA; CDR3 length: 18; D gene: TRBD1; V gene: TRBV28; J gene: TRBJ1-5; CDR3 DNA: TGTGCCAGCAGTGACTGGGACAGGGGGCGAGTGGGCAATCAGCCCCAGCATTTT; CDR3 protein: CASSDWDRGRVGNQPQHF